Following are 18 T cell receptor beta chains from one sample sequenced in a study of T cell responses to AZD1222 COVID-19 vaccine. The data were produced by immunoSEQ multiplex PCR, yet TCRdb's version contains in-frame clones alone and is incomplete. The sample gives about 150,000 clones, roughly 90% of which show up once; 5.5% to 6% is in the top ten. The specimen comprised peripheral blood, sampled on day 0 of MenACWY control vaccination. These receptors were taken from an adult in good health.

The gene calls are TRBV5-1 and TRBJ1-4; a possible D gene is TRBD1 (6 bases). With 4 bases removed from V and 0 bases from J, the gap between germline ends came to 19 bases. Germline V lookup: CDR1 SGHRS, CDR2 YFSETQ. The CDR3 is made up of 18 amino acids. The CDR3 reads CASSQGRLVGATNEKLFF. The CDR3 DNA sequence: TGCGCCAGCAGCCAGGGGAGACTCGTGGGGGCAACTAATGAAAAACTGTTTTTT.

This chain uses TRBV3-1 (or the pseudogene TRBV3-2) with TRBJ2-1; D perhaps matches TRBD2 (5 bases). This CDR3 has 13 amino acids. V shed 1 base and J shed 7 bases, with 8 bases lying between them. The germline V gene encodes CDR1 LGHDT and CDR2 YNNKEL (reference sequence). Here the CDR3 DNA reads TGTGCCAGCAGCCAAGTAGGCGGGAATGAGCAGTTCTTC. Amino acid sequence: CASSQVGGNEQFF.

The CDR3 loop reads CASSQQRGMNTEAFF. Here the CDR3 DNA reads TGTGCCAGCAGCCAGCAAAGGGGCATGAACACTGAAGCTTTCTTT. This sequence joins TRBV5-4 and TRBJ1-1, with D perhaps TRBD1 (5 bases). The germline V gene encodes CDR1 SGHNT and CDR2 YYREEE (reference sequence). Trimming took 4 bases from V and 0 from J, leaving 13 bases between them. CDR3 length: 15 residues.

The rearrangement joins TRBV19 to TRBJ2-1; D gene unclear. CDR3 size: 15 residues. Germline V gene sequence: CDR1 LNHDA, CDR2 SQIVND (reference sequence). Trimming cost V 6 bases and J 0 bases, with 12 bases left between them. CDR3 bases: TGTGCCAGTAGATCCGGCGGCGGCTCCTACAATGAGCAGTTCTTC. Protein: CASRSGGGSYNEQFF.

A single count supports this clone. The chain recombines TRBV14 with TRBJ2-3, with D possibly matching TRBD2 (6 bases). From germline, CDR1 is SGHDN and CDR2 FVKESK. CDR3 size: 16 residues. V lost 1 base and J lost 3, with 14 bases in between. The CDR3 nucleotides read TGTGCCAGCAGCCAAGGCGGACTATTACGGACAGATACGCAGTATTTT. Translated, it gives CASSQGGLLRTDTQYF.

This clone came up once. The V and J genes are TRBV6-1 and TRBJ2-3, with 7 bases identical to TRBD2. The germline gives CDR1 MNHNS, CDR2 SASEGT. The CDR3 is 19 amino acids. Trimming at V came to 2 bases and at J to 5 bases, leaving 19 bases not matched to a gene. The DNA of the CDR3 is TGTGCCAGCAGTGAACGGGTTGGCGGGAGCTCCGGCCGGGGAGATACGCAGTATTTT. It codes for CASSERVGGSSGRGDTQYF.

V usage is TRBV24-1 and J usage is TRBJ2-3; D gene uncertain. This CDR3 spans 14 amino acids. Germline V gene sequence: CDR1 KGHDR, CDR2 SFDVKD. Trimming removed 5 bases at V and 0 bases at J, with 8 bases between. The DNA of the CDR3 is TGTGCCACCAGTGGGGGTACTAGCACAGATACGCAGTATTTT. It encodes CATSGGTSTDTQYF.

The chain uses TRBV6-4 and TRBJ2-3, with 9 bases that match TRBD1. CDR3 length: 16 residues. V dropped 0 bases and J dropped 7; count of bases not matched to a gene: 8. CDR1 and CDR2 from the germline V gene are MRHNA and SNTAGT. The CDR3 DNA follows: TGTGCCAGCAGTGACTCGGAGCGGACAGGGGTTTATACGCAGTATTTT. Its protein product is CASSDSERTGVYTQYF.

The V gene is TRBV19, the J gene TRBJ1-2; no reliable D call. The CDR3 totals 14 residues. Germline values: CDR1 LNHDA, CDR2 SQIVND (reference sequence). Trimming removed 2 bases from V and 6 bases from J, with 13 bases in between. This CDR3 reads CASSIKGGLNGYTF. In DNA, the CDR3 is TGTGCCAGTAGTATAAAGGGAGGACTAAATGGCTACACCTTC.

This clone has only a few counts. The J gene is TRBJ1-3, the V gene TRBV28, with 7 bases fitting TRBD1. The CDR3 length is 18 residues. Germline V gives CDR1 MDHEN, CDR2 SYDVKM. The junction had 11 bases not matched to a gene; V was cut back by 3 bases and J by 0 bases. CDR3: CASSFRTGSGGSGNTIYF. CDR3 DNA sequence: TGTGCCAGCAGTTTTCGGACAGGCTCTGGGGGCTCTGGAAACACCATATATTTT.

The V gene is TRBV6-5, the J gene TRBJ1-2; D is ambiguous. The V gene's germline CDR1 is MNHEY and CDR2 SVGAGI. V lost 3 bases and J 2 bases, leaving 7 bases between the germline ends. This CDR3 is built from 13 residues. The CDR3 protein is CASSYDTNYGYTF. CDR3 coding DNA: TGTGCCAGCAGTTATGACACGAACTATGGCTACACCTTC.

The chain is built from TRBV6-5 and TRBJ2-3; 9 positions match TRBD2. This CDR3 has 14 residues. V was clipped by 5 bases and J by 4 bases; unmatched bases: 4. Per the germline V gene, CDR1 is MNHEY and CDR2 is SVGAGI. The CDR3 bases are TGTGCCAGCAGTCGACTAGCGGAAGCAGATACGCAGTATTTT. Translating gives CASSRLAEADTQYF.

The V and J genes are TRBV28 and TRBJ2-2, with TRBD2 matching over 12 bases. After removal of 6 bases from V and 3 bases from J, the junction contained 26 bases not matched to a gene. CDR1 and CDR2 from the germline V gene are MDHEN and SYDVKM. CDR3 length: 23 residues. The DNA of the CDR3 is TGTGCCAGCAGCAGTTACCTAAGGGGGGGGACTAGCGGGCCCCCGTTGTACACCGGGGAGCTGTTTTTT. Amino acid sequence: CASSSYLRGGTSGPPLYTGELFF.

J is TRBJ1-1 and V is TRBV19; D is unresolved. Germline CDR1 LNHDA, CDR2 SQIVND (reference sequence). V lost 0 bases and J lost 1, with 9 bases in between. This CDR3 is built from 15 residues. CDR3 in amino acids: CASSIDRVPNTEAFF. CDR3 bases: TGTGCCAGTAGTATAGATCGGGTGCCGAACACTGAAGCTTTCTTT.

The CDR3 nucleotides are TGCGCCAGCAGCCTGAGTGGGACCAACGGGGAGCTGTTTTTT. Translated: CASSLSGTNGELFF. The chain joins TRBV5-1 to TRBJ2-2, with D perhaps TRBD1 or TRBD2 (5 bases each). This CDR3 is 14 amino acids long. Germline CDR1 SGHRS, CDR2 YFSETQ. Trimming took off 4 bases at V and 7 bases at J, with 14 bases between the two ends.

V and J are TRBV7-2 and TRBJ2-1; D remains ambiguous. This CDR3 comprises 15 residues. V was shortened by 2 bases and J by 0 bases, with 8 bases between the two germline ends. Germline values: CDR1 SGHTA, CDR2 FQGNSA. This CDR3 is CASSLRTSSYNEQFF. The CDR3 DNA is TGTGCCAGCAGCTTACGAACCAGCTCCTACAATGAGCAGTTCTTC.

The chain joins TRBV11-2 to TRBJ2-7; the D is unclear. The CDR3 extends over 18 amino acids. V shed 1 base and J shed 3 bases, with 22 bases lying between them. Germline lookup yields CDR1 SGHAT and CDR2 FQNNGV. The CDR3 protein is CASSLGTWADPKNYEQYF. CDR3 sequence (DNA): TGTGCCAGCAGCTTAGGTACCTGGGCGGATCCGAAAAACTACGAGCAGTACTTC.

This clone appeared a few times. V gene TRBV5-6 combines with J gene TRBJ2-1, with a possible D match to TRBD2 (5 bases). Trimming shortened V by 0 bases and J by 8 bases, and 12 bases separated the two germline ends. The germline CDR1 and CDR2 sequences are SGHDT and YYEEEE. The CDR3 spans 14 residues. The CDR3 DNA sequence: TGTGCCAGCAGCTTGGCCGGGGTTTGGGATGAGCAGTTCTTC. It yields the protein CASSLAGVWDEQFF.